The rows below give T cell receptor beta chains drawn from one sample of a study of T cell responses to AZD1222 COVID-19 vaccine. This table comes from immunoSEQ multiplex PCR, and its TCRdb copy is limited to in-frame clones, with some not included. The table lists fewer than 130,000 clones, 80% to 95% of them singletons. Sequenced here: peripheral blood, sampled 28 days after the second AZD1222 dose. These receptors were collected from an adult who received the AZD1222 COVID-19 vaccine. Each CDR3 is given with its conserved first and last residue. D genes are given only for firm matches. Where a row states a size, it is once, few, many or the class of an expanded clone; other rows omit it.

.,.,TRBJ1-1,TRBV19,TGTGCCAGTACCAAGGGGCCAAACACTGAAGCTTTCTTT,CASTKGPNTEAFF
.,.,TRBJ1-1,TRBV5-5,TGTGCCAGCAGCTTGCGAGGAGTCCCTGCTTTCTTT,CASSLRGVPAFF
.,.,TRBJ2-3,TRBV9,TGTGCCAGCAGCGGCAGGGGGACTAGCACAGATACGCAGTATTTT,CASSGRGTSTDTQYF
.,few,TRBJ2-2,TRBV4-3,TGCGCCAGCAGCCAAGACATTAATCAGGGCACCGGGGAGCTGTTTTTT,CASSQDINQGTGELFF
.,.,TRBJ1-5,TRBV7-2,TGTGCCAGCAGCTTAGCGGTAAGGCAGCCCCAGCATTTT,CASSLAVRQPQHF
.,.,TRBJ2-3,TRBV24-1,TGTGCCACCAGTGATTATAGGGTAGGAACAGATACGCAGTATTTT,CATSDYRVGTDTQYF
.,.,TRBJ1-4,TRBV25-1,TGTGCCAGCAGTGAAGGCCCGACAACTAATGAAAAACTGTTTTTT,CASSEGPTTNEKLFF
.,few,TRBJ1-6,TRBV12-1,TGTGCCAGCAGCTCTAGGACAGGCCGGAGCTCCTATAATTCACCCCTCCACTTT,CASSSRTGRSSYNSPLHF
.,.,TRBJ2-1,TRBV6-4,TGTGCCAGCAGTGACTGGACTAGGGGGAATGAGCAGTTCTTC,CASSDWTRGNEQFF
.,.,TRBJ2-4,TRBV19,TGTGCCAGTAGTCAGAGGGGATACGTGCACTTC,CASSQRGYVHF
TRBD1,.,TRBJ2-7,TRBV10-1,TGCGCCAGCAGTGGGCCTGGACAGGGAAACTACGAGCAGTACTTC,CASSGPGQGNYEQYF
.,.,TRBJ1-1,TRBV30,TGTGCCTCGGGTTCGCGGGGGACTGAAGCTTTCTTT,CASGSRGTEAFF
.,.,TRBJ2-7,TRBV6-5,TGTGCCAGCGCTTACAGTTTAGCCTACGAGCAGTACTTC,CASAYSLAYEQYF
TRBD2,.,TRBJ2-5,TRBV5-1,TGCGCCAGCAGCGAGAGCGGGGGGACTTTCGGGGAGACCCAGTACTTC,CASSESGGTFGETQYF
TRBD1,once,TRBJ1-2,TRBV7-2,TGTGCCGGCGGACAGGGGGCTAATAACTATGGCTACACCTTC,CAGGQGANNYGYTF
TRBD1,.,TRBJ1-2,TRBV24-1,TGTGCCACCAGCCAGGAAGCTGGGACAGGGGATGGCTACACCTTC,CATSQEAGTGDGYTF
.,.,TRBJ1-5,TRBV7-2,TGTGCCAGCAGCTATCGGGGGGCTAACAATCAGCCCCAGCATTTT,CASSYRGANNQPQHF
.,.,TRBJ1-1,TRBV29-1,TGCAGCGTTGCGGGCAGCTTGGCCACTGAAGCTTTCTTT,CSVAGSLATEAFF
TRBD1,.,TRBJ1-2,TRBV6-2/TRBV6-3,TGTGCCAGCAGCCACGACCGGGGACAGGGCTATGGCTACACCTTC,CASSHDRGQGYGYTF
.,.,TRBJ1-2,TRBV5-1,TGCGCCAGCAGCTTTGAAACGACGTCTGGCTACACCTTC,CASSFETTSGYTF
.,.,TRBJ1-4,TRBV20-1,TGCAGTGCTGAAATACTGTTTTTT,CSAEILFF
.,.,TRBJ2-5,TRBV23-1,TGCGCCATGTCGGGCGCATACCGAGCTCCAGAGACCCAGTACTTC,CAMSGAYRAPETQYF
.,.,TRBJ2-5,TRBV9,TGTGCCAGCAGCGTAGGAGGACAGCCCTACCAAGAGACCCAGTACTTC,CASSVGGQPYQETQYF
.,once,TRBJ1-2,TRBV12-3/TRBV12-4,TGTGCCAGCAGCCGACAGTACAACTATGGCTACACCTTC,CASSRQYNYGYTF
.,.,TRBJ1-2,TRBV10-3,TGTGCCATCAGTGAGGAAACTGCGCCTTATGGCTACACCTTC,CAISEETAPYGYTF
.,.,TRBJ2-5,TRBV3-1/TRBV3-2,TGTGCCAGCAGCCCGGACTCGAGGGAGACCCAGTACTTC,CASSPDSRETQYF
TRBD2,few,TRBJ2-3,TRBV2,TGTGCCAGCAGTGGTATCAGGCGGGGGGGCGCTACGCAGTATTTT,CASSGIRRGGATQYF
TRBD1,.,TRBJ2-2,TRBV18,TGTGCCAGCTCGCCGGGACAGGGGGCGCTGAACACCGGGGAGCTGTTTTTT,CASSPGQGALNTGELFF
TRBD1,.,TRBJ1-2,TRBV12-3/TRBV12-4,TGTGCCAGCAGTTCCGGGACAGGGGGAGGCTACACCTTC,CASSSGTGGGYTF
.,.,TRBJ1-2,TRBV7-2,TGTGCCAGCAGCCAAGACACTCAGAACTATGGCTACACCTTC,CASSQDTQNYGYTF
.,.,TRBJ1-1,TRBV10-3,TGTGCCATCAGTGATTCCCTGAACACTGAAGCTTTCTTT,CAISDSLNTEAFF
.,few,TRBJ2-7,TRBV7-2,TGTGCCAGCAGCTTCGGGGGACTTGGACTCTACGAGCAGTACTTC,CASSFGGLGLYEQYF
.,.,TRBJ1-6,TRBV5-4,TGTGCCAGCAGCTTAGAGGGCGATTCACCCCTCCACTTT,CASSLEGDSPLHF
.,.,TRBJ2-1,TRBV2,TGTGCCAGCATTACGGATTCAAGCTCCTACAATGAGCAGTTCTTC,CASITDSSSYNEQFF
.,.,TRBJ2-5,TRBV5-1,TGCGCCAGCACATTACAGGGCAACCAAGAGACCCAGTACTTC,CASTLQGNQETQYF
TRBD1,.,TRBJ2-1,TRBV2,TGTGCCAGCAGTAGACGGACAGGAAGCTCCTACAATGAGCAGTTCTTC,CASSRRTGSSYNEQFF
.,once,TRBJ1-1,TRBV9,TGTGCCAGCAGCGTAGTTCTGAACACTGAAGCTTTCTTT,CASSVVLNTEAFF
.,.,TRBJ1-4,TRBV6-2/TRBV6-3,TGTGCCAGCAGCAAGACAGGAGCTAATGAAAAACTGTTTTTT,CASSKTGANEKLFF
TRBD2,.,TRBJ2-5,TRBV7-3,TGTGCCAGCAGCACTAGCGGGGGGCAGCAAGAGACCCAGTACTTC,CASSTSGGQQETQYF
.,.,TRBJ1-2,TRBV19,TGTGCCAGCCGAGGGGACATCCTCTATGGCTACACCTTC,CASRGDILYGYTF
TRBD2,few,TRBJ2-2,TRBV7-9,TGTGCCAGCAGCTCGCCGGGACTAGCGGGGACCGGGGAGCTGTTTTTT,CASSSPGLAGTGELFF
.,.,TRBJ1-4,TRBV18,TGTGCCAGCTCGCCCGGACGGAAGAATGAAAAACTGTTTTTT,CASSPGRKNEKLFF
TRBD2,.,TRBJ2-7,TRBV11-2,TGTGCCAGCAGCCCCCGGACTAGCGACTACGAGCAGTACTTC,CASSPRTSDYEQYF
.,.,TRBJ1-4,TRBV12-3/TRBV12-4,TGTGCCAGCAGTTTCAGCTCCGCTGAAAAACTGTTTTTT,CASSFSSAEKLFF
TRBD1,.,TRBJ2-3,TRBV6-2/TRBV6-3,TGTGCCAGCAGCCGTCCGGGGACAGGGAGCACAGATACGCAGTATTTT,CASSRPGTGSTDTQYF
.,.,TRBJ2-1,TRBV6-5,TGTGCCAGCAGTTGGGACACTTACAATGAGCAGTTCTTC,CASSWDTYNEQFF
TRBD1,.,TRBJ2-7,TRBV4-2,TGTGCCAGCAGCCACAGCCGGGACAGGAGGACCTACGAGCAGTACTTC,CASSHSRDRRTYEQYF
.,.,TRBJ1-1,TRBV16,TGTGCCAGCAGCGCCATTTTGGTGAACACTGAAGCTTTCTTT,CASSAILVNTEAFF